This TCR beta chain is from a study of cytomegalovirus exposure and HLA in healthy donors. Study results and caveats: When analyzed later, a missense DCLRE1C variant was found to be linked to TCR beta V- and J-gene trimming. As a later analysis revealed, the rate of TCR association differed by HLA locus, with DRB1 most and HLA-C fewest. Most TCR beta V segments were productive about 90% or about 30% of the time in an earlier analysis.

Deletions cut 2 bases from V and 0 bases from J, with 14 bases between. CDR1 SGHTA and CDR2 FQGNSA come from the germline V gene. This CDR3 comprises 17 residues. Of note for this clone: The target antigen is unknown.

Primers: 60 Vbeta forward and 13 Jbeta reverse. Profiled with immunoSEQ multiplex PCR; TCRdb holds only in-frame clones, not every one. The sample yields roughly 18,000 clones, 60% to 80% seen once. The origin of this receptor is a man in his late teens or twenties in good health and CMV-seronegative. The gene calls are TRBV7-2 and TRBJ1-5; weak D call: TRBD1 (5 bases). Source material: PBMCs. CDR3 amino acids: CASSLHAGPYSNQPQHF. CDR3 bases: TGTGCCAGCAGCTTACATGCGGGGCCCTATAGCAATCAGCCCCAGCATTTT. Looking up the rest from reference TRBV7-2 and TRBJ1-5 gives the full variable domain: GAGVSQSPSNKVTEKGKDVELRCDPISGHTALYWYRQSLGQGLEFLIYFQGNSAPDKSGLPSDRFSAERTGGSVSTLTIQRTQQEDSAVYLCASSLHAGPYSNQPQHFGDGTRLSIL.